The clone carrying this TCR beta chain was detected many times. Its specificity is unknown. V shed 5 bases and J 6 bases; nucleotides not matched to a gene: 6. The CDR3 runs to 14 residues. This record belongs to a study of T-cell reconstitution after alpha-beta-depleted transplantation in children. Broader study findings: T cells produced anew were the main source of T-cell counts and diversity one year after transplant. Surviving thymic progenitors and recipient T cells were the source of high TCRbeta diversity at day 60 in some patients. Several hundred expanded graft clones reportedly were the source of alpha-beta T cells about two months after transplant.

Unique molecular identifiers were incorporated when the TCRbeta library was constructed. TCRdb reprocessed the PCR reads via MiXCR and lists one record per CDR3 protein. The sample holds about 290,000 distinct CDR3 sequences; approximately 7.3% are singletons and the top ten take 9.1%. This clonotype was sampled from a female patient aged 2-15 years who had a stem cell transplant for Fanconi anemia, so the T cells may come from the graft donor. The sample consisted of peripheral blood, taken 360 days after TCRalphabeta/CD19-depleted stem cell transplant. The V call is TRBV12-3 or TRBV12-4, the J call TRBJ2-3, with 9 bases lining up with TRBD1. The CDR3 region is CASSTRTGEDTQYF. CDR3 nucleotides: TGTGCCAGCAGTACAAGGACAGGGGAGGATACGCAGTATTTT.